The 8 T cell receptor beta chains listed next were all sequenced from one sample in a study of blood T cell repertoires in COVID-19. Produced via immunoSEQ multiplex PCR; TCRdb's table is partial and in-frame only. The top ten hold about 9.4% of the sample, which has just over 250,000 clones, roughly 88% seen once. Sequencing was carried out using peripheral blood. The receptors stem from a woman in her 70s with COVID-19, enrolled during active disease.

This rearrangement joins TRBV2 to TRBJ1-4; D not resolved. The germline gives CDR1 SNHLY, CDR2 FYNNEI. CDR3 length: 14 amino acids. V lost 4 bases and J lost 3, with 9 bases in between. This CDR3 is CASSVYSPNEKLFF. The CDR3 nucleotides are TGTGCCAGCAGTGTTTACAGCCCTAATGAAAAACTGTTTTTT.

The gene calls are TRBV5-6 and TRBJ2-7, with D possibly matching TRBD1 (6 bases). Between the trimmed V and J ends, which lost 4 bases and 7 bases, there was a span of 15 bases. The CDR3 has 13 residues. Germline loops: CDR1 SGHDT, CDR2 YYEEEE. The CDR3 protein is CASSRDTGLEQYF. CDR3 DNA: TGTGCCAGCAGCAGGGACACCGGTTTAGAGCAGTACTTC. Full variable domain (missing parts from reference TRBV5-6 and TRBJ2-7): DAGVTQSPTHLIKTRGQQVTLRCSPKSGHDTVSWYQQALGQGPQFIFQYYEEEERQRGNFPDRFSGHQFPNYSSELNVNALLLGDSALYLCASSRDTGLEQYFGPGTRLTVT.

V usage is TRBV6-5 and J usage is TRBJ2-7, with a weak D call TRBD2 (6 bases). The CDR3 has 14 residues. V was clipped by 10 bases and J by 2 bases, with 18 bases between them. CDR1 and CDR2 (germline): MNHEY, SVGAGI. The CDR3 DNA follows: TGTGCCACTATCCGGGACTTCCTAGCCTACGAGCAGTACTTC. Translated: CATIRDFLAYEQYF.

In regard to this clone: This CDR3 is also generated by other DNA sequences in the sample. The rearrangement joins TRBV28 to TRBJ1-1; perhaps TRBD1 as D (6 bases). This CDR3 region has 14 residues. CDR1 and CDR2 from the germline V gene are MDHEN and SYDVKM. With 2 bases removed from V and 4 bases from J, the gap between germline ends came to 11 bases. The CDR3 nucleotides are TGTGCCAGCAGTTTAGGGGGCAGTAGCACTGAAGCTTTCTTT. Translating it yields CASSLGGSSTEAFF.

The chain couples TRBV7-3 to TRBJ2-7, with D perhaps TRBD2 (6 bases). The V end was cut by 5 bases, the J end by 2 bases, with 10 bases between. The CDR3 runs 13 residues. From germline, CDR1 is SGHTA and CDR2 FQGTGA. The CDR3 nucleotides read TGTGCCAGCAGCGCTAGCGTCCCCTACGAGCAGTACTTC. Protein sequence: CASSASVPYEQYF.

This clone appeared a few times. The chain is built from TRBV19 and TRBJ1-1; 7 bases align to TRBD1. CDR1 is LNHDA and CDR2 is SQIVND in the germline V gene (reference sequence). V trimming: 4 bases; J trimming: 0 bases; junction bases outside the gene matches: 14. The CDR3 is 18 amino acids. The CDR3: CASSRRQGGRGMNTEAFF. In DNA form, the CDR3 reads TGTGCCAGTAGTAGGAGACAGGGTGGAAGGGGAATGAACACTGAAGCTTTCTTT.

The DNA for the CDR3 is TGTGCCAGCAGCCGTAATAGCGGGAGCTACGAGCAGTACTTC. This gives the protein CASSRNSGSYEQYF. The chain is built from TRBV3-1 (or the pseudogene TRBV3-2) and TRBJ2-7; 9 bases map to TRBD2. Germline CDR1 and CDR2: LGHDT and YNNKEL (reference sequence). V trimming: 4 bases; J trimming: 3 bases; junction bases outside the gene matches: 4. The CDR3 sequence is 14 residues long.

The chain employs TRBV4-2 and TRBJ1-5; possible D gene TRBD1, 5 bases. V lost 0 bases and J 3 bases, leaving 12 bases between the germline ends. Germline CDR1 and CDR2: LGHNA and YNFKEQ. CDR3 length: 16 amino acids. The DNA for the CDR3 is TGTGCCAGCAGCCAAGAAGTCGGCAGGGACAATCAGCCCCAGCATTTT. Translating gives CASSQEVGRDNQPQHF.